This record covers a single T cell receptor (beta chain). CDR1 DFQATT and CDR2 SNEGSKA come from the germline V gene (reference sequence). This CDR3 has 14 residues. V gave up 0 bases and J gave up 3 bases, with 12 bases separating them. The study sequenced TCR beta in blood CD8+ and CD4+ T cells. Those who served as multiple sclerosis controls were treatment-naive patients with stable or active relapsing-remitting disease. TEMRA cells underwent FACS enrichment and CD8+ and CD4+ T cells underwent negative isolation. The data derive from a study of CD8 T cells in Susac syndrome. The RNA, about 0.45 to 1 ug, was put through reverse transcription using random hexamers. The TCR beta CDR3 was amplified by immunoSEQ multiplex PCR across 54 Vbeta, 13 Jbeta. TCRdb processed the immunoSEQ multiplex PCR reads anew with MiXCR; each CDR3 protein has one entry. Among 150,000 to 200,000 distinct CDR3 sequences, approximately 95% were seen once, and the ten largest hold 0.075% to 0.095%.

Material: CD4+ T cells from PBMCs. This chain links TRBV20-1 with TRBJ2-7, with a possible D match to TRBD2 (5 bases). The receptor's source is a human donor with multiple sclerosis. CDR3 nucleotide sequence: TGCAGTGCTAGAGATTGGAGGACCGGCTACGAGCAGTACTTC. Translating it yields CSARDWRTGYEQYF.